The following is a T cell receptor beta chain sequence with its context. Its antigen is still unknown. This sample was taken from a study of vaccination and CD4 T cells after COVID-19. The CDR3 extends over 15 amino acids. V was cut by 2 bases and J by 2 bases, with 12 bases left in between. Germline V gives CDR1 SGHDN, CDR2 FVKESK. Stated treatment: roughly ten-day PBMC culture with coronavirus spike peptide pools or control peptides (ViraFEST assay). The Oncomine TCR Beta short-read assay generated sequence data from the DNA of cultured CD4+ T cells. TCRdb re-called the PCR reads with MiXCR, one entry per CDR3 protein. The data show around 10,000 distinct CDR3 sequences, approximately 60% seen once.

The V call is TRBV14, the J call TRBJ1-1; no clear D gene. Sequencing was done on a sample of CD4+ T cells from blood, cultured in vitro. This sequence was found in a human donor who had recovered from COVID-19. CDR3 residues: CASSQNRGSNTEAFF. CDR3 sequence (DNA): TGTGCCAGCAGCCAAAATAGAGGTTCCAACACTGAAGCTTTCTTT.